This TCR beta chain appears in the sequencing data of a study of T-cell reconstitution after alpha-beta-depleted transplantation in children (dated by TCRdb to the mid-2010s). Notes on the research overall: Using TCR repertoire profiling, the study quantitatively followed how T-cell immune reconstitution unfolded in children after TCRalphabeta/CD19-depleted allogeneic hematopoietic cell transplantation.

Per the publication, the treatment or condition label means: allogeneic hematopoietic cell transplantation with graft depleted of TCRalphabeta T cells and CD19 B cells. Transplant recipients were children who received TCRalphabeta/CD19-depleted allogeneic hematopoietic cell grafts. The sample holds many counts of this clonotype. The target of this receptor is not known. One base away there is no much larger clone; base qualities are not given. For CDR1 and CDR2, the germline V gene (reference sequence) lists LGHDT and YNNKEL. V and J are truncated by 4 bases and 7 bases respectively, leaving an intervening sequence of 8 bases. From its cysteine to its phenylalanine, the CDR3 spans 11 amino acids. Only CDR3 DNA is held: 33 bases, read in frame from base 1. Findings and caveats that apply to the study as a whole: The apparently early alphabetaT-cell count recovery about two months after transplant was reportedly dependent on only several hundred rapidly expanded clones derived from non-depleted graft cells. In some patients, the high TCRbeta diversity seen at day 60 was put down to recipient T cells and intrathymic progenitors that had survived conditioning. Over subsequent months, a decline in hyperexpanded clone frequencies was noted, and after one year, T-cell counts and TCRbeta diversity were mostly ascribed to newly produced T cells.

The library was generated by PCR. Sequencing took place on an Illumina HiSeq 2500. Molecular barcoding was employed in the preparation of TCR libraries, with unique molecular identifiers being used to normalize TCRbeta repertoire quantification. TCRdb cleaned the public reads at Q25 with fastp, built clones with MiXCR and kept in-frame beta chains. All rows with the same CDR3 protein become a single entry with the most common DNA and genes. The sample includes about 260,000 distinct CDR3 sequences, with around a tenth observed a single time. The ten largest clones add up to about 25% of the sample. The V and J genes are TRBV3-1 and TRBJ2-7, and perhaps TRBD1 as D gene, on 6 matching bases. This material consisted of peripheral blood, taken 180 days after TCRalphabeta/CD19-depleted stem cell transplant. This clonotype was obtained from a male patient between 2 and 9 years old who had a stem cell transplant for chronic granulomatous disease, so the T cells may come from the graft donor. The CDR3 amino acid sequence is: CASSLQGEQYF. The nucleotide sequence is TGTGCCAGCAGCCTACAGGGTGAGCAGTACTTC.